The 8 T cell receptor beta chains listed next were all sequenced from one sample in a study of T cells in Graves' hyperthyroidism and ophthalmopathy. Using RNA transcripts as the source, TCR beta CDR3 regions were amplified. The TCR CDR3 first-round RT-PCR relied on the HTBI primer set. A single record per CDR3 protein comes from TCRdb applying MiXCR to the multiplex PCR reads. The table has approximately 420,000 distinct CDR3 sequences, more than 12% seen once. Sequenced material: blood. The receptors were sampled from a woman aged 25 to 45 with Graves' hyperthyroidism.

This clonotype was seen repeatedly, ten times or more. The V and J genes are TRBV9 and TRBJ2-7; 9 nucleotides align to TRBD1. This CDR3 has 14 residues. Trimming took 2 bases from V and 6 from J; bases not matched to a gene: 6. Germline loops: CDR1 SGDLS, CDR2 YYNGEE. The CDR3 loop reads CASSVPMTGGEQYF. The CDR3 coding sequence is TGTGCCAGCAGCGTTCCCATGACAGGGGGCGAGCAGTACTTC.

Remarks on this clonotype: This could be a read error, since a much larger clone is one nucleotide away. The V gene is TRBV11-2, the J gene TRBJ1-3; D unclear. Per germline, CDR1 SGHAT and CDR2 FQNNGV. CDR3 length: 15 amino acids. The germline V and J ends were trimmed by 5 bases and 2 bases, with 13 bases remaining between them. CDR3 bases: TGTGCCAGCAGCAGGGATGATTCCCCTGGAAACACCATATATTTT. It codes for CASSRDDSPGNTIYF.

This clonotype was observed many times. CDR3 nucleotides: TGTGCCAGCAGTACCGGACAGGCCCCCCAAGAGACCCAGTACTTC. It codes for CASSTGQAPQETQYF. The V gene is TRBV6-1, the J gene TRBJ2-5; the match to TRBD1 covers 7 bases. Losses at the gene ends were 5 bases for V and 1 base for J; bases not matched to a gene: 7. CDR3 size: 15 residues. CDR1 is MNHNS, CDR2 SASEGT, per germline.

This clonotype was counted ten times or more. This chain joins TRBV14 and TRBJ2-3, with TRBD1 identical over 9 bases. J gave up 6 bases and V 2 bases, and 9 bases lay outside the gene matches. This CDR3 has 16 amino acids. Germline CDR1 reads SGHDN; CDR2 reads FVKESK. The CDR3 DNA sequence: TGTGCCAGCAGCCAATACCGGGACAGGGTGACGGATACGCAGTATTTT. Its translation: CASSQYRDRVTDTQYF.

The gene calls are TRBV27 and TRBJ1-1; D remains ambiguous. Germline assignment: CDR1 MNHEY and CDR2 SMNVEV (reference sequence). The CDR3 loop spans 15 amino acids. V lost 3 bases, J lost 1 base, and 12 bases lay in between. This CDR3 is CASSFWGIENTEAFF. For the CDR3, the DNA is TGTGCCAGCAGTTTTTGGGGAATTGAGAACACTGAAGCTTTCTTT.

This clonotype was counted many times. The CDR3 region is CASSHPLAVTDTQYF. CDR3 in DNA: TGTGCCAGCTCCCACCCACTAGCTGTCACAGATACGCAGTATTTT. The J gene is TRBJ2-3, the V gene TRBV28, with a possible D match to TRBD2 (6 bases). The length of the CDR3 is 15 residues. Germline values: CDR1 MDHEN, CDR2 SYDVKM. Trimming took off 8 bases at V and 2 bases at J, with 17 bases between the two ends.

This clonotype appeared once. A single base separates this from a much larger clone, so it may be a read error. The chain couples TRBV28 to TRBJ2-1; 7 bases agree with TRBD1. Germline-derived CDR1 and CDR2 are MDHEN and SYDVKM. The CDR3 runs 18 residues. With V trimmed by 6 bases and J by 1 base, 15 bases remained unmatched. This CDR3 reads CASSPDRTGPNSYNEQFF. CDR3 in DNA: TGTGCCAGCAGCCCCGACCGGACAGGTCCTAATTCCTACAATGAGCAGTTCTTC.

This clonotype was counted only a few times. The V call is TRBV19, the J call TRBJ1-2; D not resolved. Germline CDR1 LNHDA, CDR2 SQIVND (reference sequence). Trimming took off 6 bases at V and 3 bases at J, with 5 bases between the two ends. There are 11 residues in the CDR3. The CDR3 spells CASRSDYGYTF. CDR3 in DNA: TGTGCCAGTAGGTCGGACTATGGCTACACCTTC.